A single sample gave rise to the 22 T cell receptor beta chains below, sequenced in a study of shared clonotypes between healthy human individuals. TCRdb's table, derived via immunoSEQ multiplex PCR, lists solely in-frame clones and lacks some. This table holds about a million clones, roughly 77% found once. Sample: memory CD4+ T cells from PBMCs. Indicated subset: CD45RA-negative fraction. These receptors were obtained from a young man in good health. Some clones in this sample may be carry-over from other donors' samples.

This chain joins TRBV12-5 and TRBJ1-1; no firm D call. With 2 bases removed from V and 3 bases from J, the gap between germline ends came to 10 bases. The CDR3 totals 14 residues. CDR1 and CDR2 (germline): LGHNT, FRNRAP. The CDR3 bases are TGTGCTAGTGGTTTGTCGGGTGGGGACACTGAAGCTTTCTTT. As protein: CASGLSGGDTEAFF.

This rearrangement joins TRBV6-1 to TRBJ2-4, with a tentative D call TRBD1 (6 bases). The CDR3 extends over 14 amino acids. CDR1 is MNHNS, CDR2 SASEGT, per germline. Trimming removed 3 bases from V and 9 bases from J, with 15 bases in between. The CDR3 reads CASSEAPDRGIQYF. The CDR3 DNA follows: TGTGCCAGCAGTGAGGCTCCGGACAGAGGCATTCAGTACTTC.

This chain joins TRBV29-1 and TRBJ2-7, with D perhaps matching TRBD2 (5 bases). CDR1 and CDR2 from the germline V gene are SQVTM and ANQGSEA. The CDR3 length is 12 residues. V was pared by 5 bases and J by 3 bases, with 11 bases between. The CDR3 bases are TGCAGCGTTTCGGGAACCTACTACGAGCAGTACTTC. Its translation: CSVSGTYYEQYF.

The CDR3 loop reads CASSPGSAGANVLTF. CDR3 in DNA: TGTGCCAGCAGTCCAGGGAGTGCTGGGGCCAACGTCCTGACTTTC. V gene TRBV6-4 combines with J gene TRBJ2-6; D may match TRBD1 or TRBD2 (5 bases each). The germline V gene has CDR1 MRHNA and CDR2 SNTAGT. Trimming left V 5 bases short and J 2 bases short, with 10 bases between. The CDR3 consists of 15 residues.

The CDR3 protein is CASSLTGTGEAYGYTF. CDR3 nucleotide sequence: TGTGCCAGCAGTTTAACCGGGACAGGGGAGGCCTATGGCTACACCTTC. The chain has TRBV6-5 and TRBJ1-2; 10 bases map to TRBD1. This CDR3 is built from 16 residues. With V trimmed by 4 bases and J by 4 bases, 9 bases remained unmatched. Germline V lookup: CDR1 MNHEY, CDR2 SVGAGI.

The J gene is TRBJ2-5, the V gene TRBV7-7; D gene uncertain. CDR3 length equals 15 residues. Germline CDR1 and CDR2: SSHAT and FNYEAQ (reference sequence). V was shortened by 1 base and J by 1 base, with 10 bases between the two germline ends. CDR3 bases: TGTGCCAGCAGCTTAGGGCGGCGGTCCCAAGAGACCCAGTACTTC. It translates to CASSLGRRSQETQYF.

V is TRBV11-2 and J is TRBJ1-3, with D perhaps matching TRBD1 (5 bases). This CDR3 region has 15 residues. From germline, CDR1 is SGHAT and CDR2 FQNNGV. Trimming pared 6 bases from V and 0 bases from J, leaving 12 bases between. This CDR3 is CASRATGPSGNTIYF. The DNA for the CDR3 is TGTGCCAGCAGGGCAACAGGTCCCTCTGGAAACACCATATATTTT.

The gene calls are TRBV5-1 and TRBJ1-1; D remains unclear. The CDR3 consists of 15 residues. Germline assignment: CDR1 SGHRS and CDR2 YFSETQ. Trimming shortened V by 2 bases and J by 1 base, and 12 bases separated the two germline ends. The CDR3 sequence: CASSLDGSSNTEAFF. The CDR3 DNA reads TGCGCCAGCAGCTTAGATGGGAGTTCGAACACTGAAGCTTTCTTT.

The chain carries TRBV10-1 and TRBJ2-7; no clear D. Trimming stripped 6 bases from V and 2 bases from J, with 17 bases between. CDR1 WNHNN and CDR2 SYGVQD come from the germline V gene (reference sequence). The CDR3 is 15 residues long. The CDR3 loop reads CASRKNLDGPYEQYF. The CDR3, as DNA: TGCGCCAGCAGAAAAAACTTAGACGGGCCCTACGAGCAGTACTTC.

CDR3 bases: TGTGCCAGCAGTGAAGTGGAGGGGGCGCCGGGTATGCGGTACTTC. Residues: CASSEVEGAPGMRYF. The chain uses TRBV2 and TRBJ2-7, with D perhaps matching TRBD1 (7 bases). Germline CDR1 SNHLY, CDR2 FYNNEI. The CDR3 is 15 residues long. V lost 1 base to trimming and J lost 12 bases, with 22 bases between them.

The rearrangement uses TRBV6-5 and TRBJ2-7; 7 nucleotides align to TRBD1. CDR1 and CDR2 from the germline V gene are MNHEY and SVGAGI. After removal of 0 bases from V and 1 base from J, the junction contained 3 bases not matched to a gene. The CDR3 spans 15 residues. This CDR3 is CASSYSPGGSYEQYF. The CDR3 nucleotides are TGTGCCAGCAGTTACTCTCCAGGGGGATCCTACGAGCAGTACTTC.

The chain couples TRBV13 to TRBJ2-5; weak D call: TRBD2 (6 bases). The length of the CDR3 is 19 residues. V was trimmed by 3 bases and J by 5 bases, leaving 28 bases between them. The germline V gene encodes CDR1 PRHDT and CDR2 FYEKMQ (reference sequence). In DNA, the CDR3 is TGTGCCAGCAGCTTCGTACCATTTGGCCCGGGCCAAGGGAGGGAGACCCAGTACTTC. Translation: CASSFVPFGPGQGRETQYF.

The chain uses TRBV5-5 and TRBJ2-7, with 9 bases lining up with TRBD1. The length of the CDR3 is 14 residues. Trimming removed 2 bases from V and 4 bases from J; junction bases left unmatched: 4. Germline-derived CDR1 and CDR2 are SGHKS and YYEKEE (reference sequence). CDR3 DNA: TGTGCCAGCAGCTTCCCGGGACAGGGATACGAGCAGTACTTC. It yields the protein CASSFPGQGYEQYF. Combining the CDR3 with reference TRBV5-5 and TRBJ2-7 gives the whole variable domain DAGVTQSPTHLIKTRGQQVTLRCSPISGHKSVSWYQQVLGQGPQFIFQYYEKEERGRGNFPDRFSARQFPNYSSELNVNALLLGDSALYLCASSFPGQGYEQYFGPGTRLTVT.

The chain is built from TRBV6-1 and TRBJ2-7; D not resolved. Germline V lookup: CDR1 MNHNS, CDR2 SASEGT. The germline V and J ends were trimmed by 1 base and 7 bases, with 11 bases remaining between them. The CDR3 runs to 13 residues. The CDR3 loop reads CASSEGVWSEQYF. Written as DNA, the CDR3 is TGTGCCAGCAGTGAAGGAGTATGGTCGGAGCAGTACTTC.

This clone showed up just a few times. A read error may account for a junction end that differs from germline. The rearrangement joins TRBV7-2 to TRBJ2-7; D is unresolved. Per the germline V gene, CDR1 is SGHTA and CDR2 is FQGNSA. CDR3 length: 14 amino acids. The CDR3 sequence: CASSFDWTSHEQYF. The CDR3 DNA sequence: TGTGCCAGCAGCTTCGATTGGACCTCCCACGAGCAGTACTTC.

In DNA form, the CDR3 reads TGCGCCAGCAGCTTGTTGTTAGCGGGAGGATACAATGAGCAGTTCTTC. It encodes CASSLLLAGGYNEQFF. This chain uses TRBV5-1 with TRBJ2-1; 10 positions agree with TRBD2. The CDR3 loop spans 16 amino acids. The V segment lost 1 base and the J segment 4 bases; nucleotides outside the gene matches: 5. Germline-derived CDR1 and CDR2 are SGHRS and YFSETQ.

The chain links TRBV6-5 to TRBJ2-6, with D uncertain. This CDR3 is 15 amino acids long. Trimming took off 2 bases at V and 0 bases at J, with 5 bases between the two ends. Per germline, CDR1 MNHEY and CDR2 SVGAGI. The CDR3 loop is CASSYASSGANVLTF. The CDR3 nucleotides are TGTGCCAGCAGTTACGCCAGCTCTGGGGCCAACGTCCTGACTTTC.

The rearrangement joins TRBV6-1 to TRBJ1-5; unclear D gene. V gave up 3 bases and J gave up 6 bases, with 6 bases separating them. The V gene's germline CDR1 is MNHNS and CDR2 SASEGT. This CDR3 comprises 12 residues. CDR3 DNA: TGTGCCAGCAGTGAGTATGGTCAGCCCCAGCATTTT. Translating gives CASSEYGQPQHF.

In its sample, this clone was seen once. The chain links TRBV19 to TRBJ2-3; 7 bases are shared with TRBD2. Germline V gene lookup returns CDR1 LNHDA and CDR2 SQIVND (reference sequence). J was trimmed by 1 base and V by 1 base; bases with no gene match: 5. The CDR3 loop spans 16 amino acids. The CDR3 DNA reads TGTGCCAGTAGTATAGGGGCTAGCGGAGGCACAGATACGCAGTATTTT. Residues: CASSIGASGGTDTQYF.

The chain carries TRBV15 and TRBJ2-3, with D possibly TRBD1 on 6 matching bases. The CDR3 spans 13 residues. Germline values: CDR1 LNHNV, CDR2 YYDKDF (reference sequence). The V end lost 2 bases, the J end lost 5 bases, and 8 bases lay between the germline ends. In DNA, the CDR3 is TGTGCCACCAGCAGAAGCAGGGGAGATACGCAGTATTTT. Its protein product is CATSRSRGDTQYF.

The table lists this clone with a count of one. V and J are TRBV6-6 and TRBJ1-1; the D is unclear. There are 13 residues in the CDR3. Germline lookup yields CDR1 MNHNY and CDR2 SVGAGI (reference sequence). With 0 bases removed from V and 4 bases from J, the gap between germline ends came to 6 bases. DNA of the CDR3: TGTGCCAGCAGTTACTCCTTCAGCACTGAAGCTTTCTTT. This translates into CASSYSFSTEAFF.

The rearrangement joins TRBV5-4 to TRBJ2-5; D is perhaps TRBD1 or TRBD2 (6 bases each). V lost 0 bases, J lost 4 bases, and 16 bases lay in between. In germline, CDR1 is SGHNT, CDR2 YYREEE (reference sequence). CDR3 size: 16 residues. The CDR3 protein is CASSLGGATRRETQYF. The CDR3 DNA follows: TGTGCCAGCAGCTTGGGGGGGGCCACCCGCCGAGAGACCCAGTACTTC.